Shown below are 5 T cell receptor beta chains from a single sample sequenced in a study of T-cell memory formation after mild COVID-19. TCRdb called the 5' RACE reads again in MiXCR, with one record for every CDR3 protein. Of approximately 560,000 distinct CDR3 sequences in the sample, about 18% were seen once. Sequenced input: PBMCs or a T cell subset sorted from them (not recorded which). These receptors all stem from an adult woman who had mild COVID-19 (a few samples of this study predate the infection). Cell type and time point are not known.

The chain has TRBV12-5 and TRBJ2-1, with TRBD2 matching over 9 bases. The germline CDR1 and CDR2 sequences are LGHNT and FRNRAP. Unmatched junction bases numbered 10, after V lost 0 bases and J lost 4 bases. The CDR3 consists of 18 residues. This CDR3 reads CASGLVASGNLLYNEQFF. CDR3 in DNA: TGTGCTAGTGGTTTGGTGGCTAGCGGGAACCTATTGTACAATGAGCAGTTCTTC.

The chain recombines TRBV20-1 with TRBJ2-7; no clear D gene. The V gene lost 2 bases and the J gene lost 6 bases, with 11 bases spanning the gap. This CDR3 contains 12 residues. Germline V gene data show CDR1 as DFQATT and CDR2 as SNEGSKA (reference sequence). CDR3 residues: CSARSSRAEQYF. The DNA for the CDR3 is TGCAGTGCTAGAAGTTCCCGGGCCGAGCAGTACTTC.

This clonotype was found a few times. The chain employs TRBV5-1 and TRBJ2-2, with TRBD1 matching 7 bases. V lost 0 bases, J lost 4 bases, and 3 bases stayed unmatched. The CDR3 runs to 15 residues. CDR1 is SGHRS, CDR2 YFSETQ, per germline. The CDR3 is CASSLDRGGTGELFF. CDR3 coding DNA: TGCGCCAGCAGCTTGGACAGGGGCGGCACCGGGGAGCTGTTTTTT.

This sequence joins TRBV4-3 and TRBJ1-1, with D tentatively TRBD1 (5 bases). This CDR3 contains 16 residues. Trimming pared 0 bases from V and 0 bases from J, leaving 11 bases between. CDR1 and CDR2 from the germline V gene are LGHNA and YSLEER. CDR3 DNA: TGCGCCAGCAGCCAAGAGCTTCGGGGGATGAACACTGAAGCTTTCTTT. It translates to CASSQELRGMNTEAFF.

The chain has TRBV7-3 and TRBJ2-1, with 9 bases that match TRBD1. Germline lookup yields CDR1 SGHTA and CDR2 FQGTGA. The ends lost 5 bases at V and 6 bases at J; junction bases unmatched: 5. The CDR3 totals 14 residues. The CDR3 spells CASSAGQGRNEQFF. DNA of the CDR3: TGTGCCAGCAGCGCGGGACAGGGCCGCAATGAGCAGTTCTTC.